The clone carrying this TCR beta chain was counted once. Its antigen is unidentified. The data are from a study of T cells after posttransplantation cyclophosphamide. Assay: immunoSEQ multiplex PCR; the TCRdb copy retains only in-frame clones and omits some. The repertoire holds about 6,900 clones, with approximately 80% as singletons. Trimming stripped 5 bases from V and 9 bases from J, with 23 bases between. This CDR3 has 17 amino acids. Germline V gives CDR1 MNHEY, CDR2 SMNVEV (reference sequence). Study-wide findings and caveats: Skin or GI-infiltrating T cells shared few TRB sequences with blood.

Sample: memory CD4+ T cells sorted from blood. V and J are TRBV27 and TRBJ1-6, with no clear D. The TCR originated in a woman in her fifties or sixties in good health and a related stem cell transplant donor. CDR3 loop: CASSPLVGPTEGSPLHF. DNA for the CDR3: TGTGCCAGCAGTCCACTGGTGGGCCCCACTGAAGGTTCACCCCTCCACTTT.